A single sample is the source of the 8 T cell receptor beta chains below, sequenced in a study of T cell changes during pregnancy in multiple sclerosis. TCRdb's table, derived via immunoSEQ multiplex PCR, lists solely in-frame clones and lacks some. The sample records approximately 79,000 clones, approximately 92% being singletons. Sequences were derived from peripheral blood, sampled in the second trimester of pregnancy. The receptors were sampled from a female donor in good health, enrolled as a control in a pregnancy study.

The chain links TRBV4-3 to TRBJ2-3; D perhaps matches TRBD2 (5 bases). The CDR3 loop spans 16 amino acids. CDR1 and CDR2 from the germline V gene are LGHNA and YSLEER. The V end was cut by 0 bases, the J end by 4 bases, with 14 bases between. The CDR3 loop reads CASSQDLRGRPDTQYF. The CDR3 region has the DNA TGCGCCAGCAGCCAAGATCTACGGGGAAGGCCAGATACGCAGTATTTT.

The chain employs TRBV27 and TRBJ1-1; D possibly corresponds to TRBD1 (6 bases). This CDR3 is 15 amino acids long. Trimming pared 8 bases from V and 10 bases from J, leaving 26 bases between. Germline V lookup: CDR1 MNHEY, CDR2 SMNVEV (reference sequence). This CDR3 is CASVPDSSQRERAFF. The CDR3 DNA reads as TGTGCCAGCGTACCGGACAGTTCCCAAAGGGAAAGAGCTTTCTTT.

The V gene is TRBV7-2, the J gene TRBJ1-4; the D gene is possibly TRBD1 (6 bases). This CDR3 has 17 residues. Trimming left V 1 base short and J 3 bases short, with 15 bases between. Germline CDR1 reads SGHTA; CDR2 reads FQGNSA. DNA for the CDR3: TGTGCCAGCAGCTTAGGAGCACTCAGGGGCGCTAATGAAAAACTGTTTTTT. This sequence encodes CASSLGALRGANEKLFF.

The chain has TRBV19 and TRBJ1-3; no clear D. The V and J ends lost 7 bases and 2 bases respectively, with 15 bases between them. Germline lookup yields CDR1 LNHDA and CDR2 SQIVND (reference sequence). This CDR3 is built from 15 residues. This chain's CDR3 is CASIGRKGAGNTIYF. The CDR3 nucleotides are TGTGCCAGTATAGGGCGTAAGGGAGCTGGAAACACCATATATTTT.

The rearrangement links TRBV9 to TRBJ2-3; the match to TRBD2 covers 8 bases. This CDR3 has 15 residues. Trimming at V came to 5 bases and at J to 6 bases, leaving 11 bases not matched to a gene. Germline CDR1 reads SGDLS; CDR2 reads YYNGEE. CDR3 bases: TGTGCCAGCAGACCTGCGGGGGGACCGACCGATACGCAGTATTTT. This gives the protein CASRPAGGPTDTQYF.

The V gene is TRBV13, the J gene TRBJ1-4; 8 bases line up with TRBD1. The CDR3 has 13 residues. Per germline, CDR1 PRHDT and CDR2 FYEKMQ (reference sequence). V was clipped by 4 bases and J by 10 bases; unmatched bases: 5. The CDR3 protein is CASSSTGVAKLFF. The CDR3 DNA follows: TGTGCCAGCAGCTCGACAGGGGTGGCAAAACTGTTTTTT.

This sequence joins TRBV6-1 and TRBJ2-7, with D possibly matching TRBD2 (6 bases). CDR1 is MNHNS and CDR2 is SASEGT in the germline V gene. V dropped 6 bases and J dropped 1 base, with 7 bases sitting between them. This CDR3 region has 12 residues. For the CDR3, the DNA is TGTGCCAGCAGCCGGGAGTCCTACGAGCAGTACTTC. This sequence encodes CASSRESYEQYF.

The V call is TRBV25-1, the J call TRBJ2-7, with D possibly matching TRBD1 (5 bases). Trimming cost V 1 base and J 4 bases, with 8 bases left between them. Germline loops: CDR1 MGHDK, CDR2 SYGVNS. This CDR3 is 13 amino acids long. This chain's CDR3 is CASSELTAYEQYF. Here the CDR3 DNA reads TGTGCCAGCAGTGAATTGACAGCTTACGAGCAGTACTTC.